This TCR beta chain was recovered during a study of regulatory T cells in long-lasting Graves disease. Comment on this clonotype: The target antigen is unknown.

The time point is: persistent/refractory GD, antithyroid drugs over 5 years with positive TRAb. Construction of the TCR library relied on RNA isolated from PBMCs. Findings of the study overall: Newly diagnosed Graves' patients had higher TCR diversity than persistent ones.

Construction of TCR beta libraries relied on iRepertoire HTBI primers and on Arm-PCR targeting CDR3 regions. Per the study methods: Identification of gene segments yielded 60 to 80 TRBV and 14 to 15 TRBJ across samples. TCRdb called the multiplex PCR reads again in MiXCR, with one record for every CDR3 protein. The V and J calls, along with clone size, are taken from TCRdb and not from the paper's own processing. The sample comprises over 650,000 distinct CDR3 sequences, approximately 29% of which are singletons, and about two fifths rests with the top ten. Germline loops: CDR1 SEHNR, CDR2 FQNEAQ (reference sequence). This CDR3 is 12 amino acids long. Deletions cut 2 bases from V and 8 bases from J, with 9 bases between.

This clonotype was obtained from a female donor with Graves disease. The source was peripheral blood mononuclear cells (PBMCs), collected when the disease was refractory, from a patient treated with antithyroid drugs. The V and J genes are TRBV7-9 and TRBJ1-2, with D uncertain. The CDR3 spells CASSLTVSGYTF. CDR3 DNA sequence: TGTGCCAGCAGCTTAACCGTCTCCGGCTACACCTTC.